This T cell receptor beta chain derives from a study of shared clonotypes between healthy human individuals (dated by TCRdb to about 2020). Study-level background: The cohort comprised a couple of women and three men aged 18 to 49 years. For each donor, CD4 naive and CD4 memory were each given three plates, CD8 naive was given two plates, and CD8 memory was given one plate. The study deeply sequenced blood TCR repertoires of five healthy adults to estimate repertoire size and the extent of clonotype sharing between individuals. Different laboratories and diverse techniques were used to prepare libraries and sequence TCR repertoires, to increase sequencing depth and limit assay-specific biases. Per donor, leukapheresis produced somewhere between about 0.94 and 9.5 billion PBMCs. Overall study results and their limits: Naive subsets generally had larger estimated clonotype richness than memory subsets did. Compared with non-shared clonotypes, the clonotypes found in all four sorted-subset donors had higher generation probabilities. Because the study included only a small number of donors, the genetic and exposure-history diversity represented was limited. Incomplete sequencing was indicated by rarefaction of sorted-subset datasets, despite the large sequencing depth. Pairwise subsampling led to the expectation that sequencing depth would affect the degree of clonotype sharing among donors. Sampling was restricted to blood, and TCR repertoires in tissue are likely to differ from TCR repertoires in blood. Sharing across a few donors was observed for 4.5% to 6.5% of naive CD4, over 3% of naive CD8, over 2% of memory CD4, and around 0.44% of memory CD8 clonotypes.

Using the deep immunoSEQ assay, multiplex PCR amplified TCR CDR3 regions from genomic DNA. For each cell subset, the extracted genomic DNA was distributed evenly across all wells of several immunoSEQ 96-well plates, and each plate served as one replicate. For sorted subsets, each replicate PCR was loaded with 200 ng genomic DNA, equivalent to approximately 33,000 T cell genomes. The purified libraries were quantified using a Qubit 3.0 fluorometer, sized with a Bioanalyzer 2100, and then quantified again using the KAPA Library Quantification kit. A separate single-read 150-cycle Illumina NextSeq 550 flow cell was used to sequence each immunoSEQ 96-well plate. In the original analysis: Because the immunoSEQ output held only junctional sequences and lacked quality scores, the filtering could not match the filtering applied to full-length reads. To assign V/J genes and CDR3, sequences were annotated using PyIR, a Python wrapper for IgBLAST v1.9, with IMGT germline references. Reads were removed for weak V/J assignments (E-value above 1e-6), missing CDR3, stop codons, out-of-frame junctions, or ambiguous translated residues. A V3J clonotype was defined by an identical inferred V gene, J gene, and CDR3 amino acid sequence. Percentage overlap between repertoires was computed as shared unique clonotypes divided by the size of the smaller repertoire. RTK rarefaction, the Chao1 estimator, and Recon v2.1 estimates of unobserved clonotypes were used to assess repertoire richness. OLGA was used to compute generation probabilities for all TCRbeta clonotypes that the gDNA method yielded from a few donors. TCRdb retrieved this table from immuneACCESS and kept in-frame rearrangements only. Not all clones are present; in checked studies, unresolved V genes account for under half, and no reason is known for the remainder. V and J calls and clone size follow that table, whereas D and trimming were derived from the DNA. For this sample the table gives millions of clones, of which over 85% were detected only once. The ten largest clones capture 0.39% of the sample.

About this clone itself: Its antigen target is currently unknown. No much larger clonotype is one base removed from it; base qualities were not supplied.

Donors were healthy HIV-negative adults with no recently reported acute infections or vaccinations. All donors were Caucasian adults living in Nashville, Tennessee, USA. Magnetic negative selection was used to enrich CD4+ T cells, after which naive cells were positively selected on CD45RA and the negative fraction became the memory subset. After blood collection by leukapheresis, PBMCs were isolated using Ficoll-Histopaque density gradient centrifugation and then cryopreserved in the vapor phase of liquid nitrogen. Purity and quantity of every magnetically sorted T cell population were checked by analytical flow cytometry. Genomic DNA was isolated from each sorted fraction and quantified by UV absorbance on a Nanodrop 2000c. The germline V gene sets CDR1 to SNHLY and CDR2 to FYNNEI. At the junction V is shortened by 7 bases and J by 9 bases, with 17 bases in between. The CDR3 measures 13 amino acids from cysteine to phenylalanine. The DNA shown is the 39-base CDR3, in frame from base 1.

The chain joins TRBV2 to TRBJ2-3, and the D gene may be TRBD1, 5 bases matching. Sequenced material: naive CD4+ T cells from PBMCs. Per the publication, the cell subset or site label means: CD45RA+ positively selected. The source of this sequence is a young man in good health. Some clones in this sample may be carry-over from other donors' samples. The CDR3 has the sequence CASTSQGIETQYF. The nucleotide sequence reads TGTGCCAGCACATCGCAGGGAATAGAGACGCAGTATTTT.